This TCR beta chain appears in the sequencing data of a study of PD-1 blockade in classical Hodgkin lymphoma. The wider study: The study gave patients nivolumab 3 mg/kg intravenously every 2 weeks. Whole-study findings and limits: It was among complete responders that baseline diversity resembled that of newly diagnosed patients. Healthy donors were reported to have higher baseline TCR diversity than newly diagnosed patients.

With regard to this clone: Its target is not known.

Clones were sequenced by immunoSEQ multiplex PCR, and TCRdb holds only the in-frame ones, with some missing. Counted here are 75,000 to 100,000 clones, roughly 79% occurring once; the ten biggest clones make up 16%. Each of the patients experienced relapse following autologous stem cell transplantation, and their brentuximab vedotin exposure differed. Germline CDR1 SNHLY, CDR2 FYNNEI. Germline trimming cut 5 bases from V and 10 bases from J; bases unmatched to any gene: 12. This CDR3 comprises 14 residues. This sequence joins TRBV2 and TRBJ1-1, with 8 bases identical to TRBD1. This clonotype was obtained from a human donor with classical Hodgkin lymphoma. Sequenced material: peripheral blood mononuclear cells (PBMCs), taken before the second cycle of nivolumab. This CDR3 is CASSSRQGAVSAFF. In nucleotides, the CDR3 is TGTGCCAGCAGTTCGCGCCAGGGGGCCGTCTCAGCTTTCTTT.